The subject of this entry is one T cell receptor beta chain. What it recognizes is unknown. Germline loops: CDR1 SQVTM, CDR2 ANQGSEA. With 5 bases removed from V and 3 bases from J, the gap between germline ends came to 11 bases. The CDR3 extends over 13 amino acids. This specimen comes from a study of cytomegalovirus exposure and HLA in healthy donors. Findings and limits, study-wide: TRBV6-2, TRBV6-3 and some other V segments were excluded as indistinguishable. Previously analyzed data showed that most TCR beta V segments were productive at a frequency of about 87% or about 30%.

Primers: 60 Vbeta forward and 13 Jbeta reverse. TCRdb's table, derived via immunoSEQ multiplex PCR, lists solely in-frame clones and lacks some. The sample has 150,000 or so clones. This chain connects TRBV29-1 to TRBJ1-3; D uncertain. Sequenced sample: PBMCs. The TCR was taken from a woman in her forties in good health and CMV-seropositive. The CDR3 here is CSVFLGFGNTIYF. The CDR3 bases are TGCAGCGTTTTCTTGGGCTTTGGAAACACCATATATTTT.